This T cell receptor (beta chain) was identified during a study of blood T cell repertoires in COVID-19 (dated by TCRdb to the early 2020s). About the study as a whole: The collaborator samples originated in the United States, Italy and Spain and spanned the acute and convalescent phases of COVID-19. The material from the prospective study consisted of cDNA or gDNA derived from T cells, B-cell-depleted T cells, or PBMCs. The dataset comprised deeply sampled blood TCRbeta repertoires from subjects exposed to, actively infected with, or recovered from COVID-19. The repertoires were made available in a free public database intended to serve as a resource for research on the immune response to SARS-CoV-2. Samples came from the ongoing ImmuneRACE study (first 160 participants) plus 1,254 subjects from 6 global collaborators. Sample metadata almost always included a de-identified subject ID, COVID-19 status, age in years and sex. HLA class I and class II types, where available, came from metadata supplied by the sample provider rather than from assay-based typing. Study-wide conclusions, independent of this receptor: Clinical and demographic metadata were provided uncurated, with the amount varying by source and participant.

TCRbeta CDR3 regions were amplified from genomic DNA by means of the immunoSEQ Assay, a bias-controlled multiplex PCR. In the paper's pipeline: The number of nucleated cells in each sample was estimated by amplification of reference gene primers within the assay. Sequence reads were collapsed and filtered to measure the absolute abundance of every unique TCRbeta CDR3 rearrangement. Productive Simpson clonality was computed per sample as the square root of Simpson's diversity index over productive rearrangements. TCRdb holds this immuneACCESS table with in-frame rearrangements only. Some clones are missing; in checked studies, unresolved V genes explain under half, and the rest has no known cause. V and J calls and clone size are those listed in that table; D and trimming were worked out from the DNA. The sample table lists 25,000 to 30,000 clones, approximately 83% of them with a count of one. The ten largest clones take up approximately 25% of the sample.

Via the germline V gene, CDR1 is KGHSH and CDR2 LQKENI. V and J are truncated by 0 bases and 3 bases respectively, leaving an intervening sequence of 11 bases. There are 16 amino acids in the CDR3, from cysteine to phenylalanine inclusive. Only the CDR3 part of the read is kept: 48 bases, read in frame from the first base. The collaborating institutions used their own protocols to collect whole blood in K2EDTA tubes. For TCRbeta analysis, collaborators shipped samples as frozen whole blood, isolated PBMCs, or DNA extracted from either of those sample types. For this clone: It lacks a known antigen. Base qualities are not at hand, and no much larger clone is one base apart.

This sequence uses TRBV18 and TRBJ2-2; tentative D gene TRBD1, with 6 bases matching. This receptor was obtained from a human donor in a cohort sampled during active COVID-19. Sequencing was performed on peripheral blood. Here the CDR3 is given as CASSPPGARDTGELFF. The sequenced DNA: TGTGCCAGCTCACCACCGGGGGCGCGGGACACCGGGGAGCTGTTTTTT. Extended through the reference TRBV18 and TRBJ2-2 proteins, this CDR3 yields the full variable domain: NAGVMQNPRHLVRRRGQEARLRCSPMKGHSHVYWYRQLPEEGLKFMVYLQKENIIDESGMPKERFSAEFPKEGPSILRIQQVVRGDSAAYFCASSPPGARDTGELFFGEGSRLTVL.